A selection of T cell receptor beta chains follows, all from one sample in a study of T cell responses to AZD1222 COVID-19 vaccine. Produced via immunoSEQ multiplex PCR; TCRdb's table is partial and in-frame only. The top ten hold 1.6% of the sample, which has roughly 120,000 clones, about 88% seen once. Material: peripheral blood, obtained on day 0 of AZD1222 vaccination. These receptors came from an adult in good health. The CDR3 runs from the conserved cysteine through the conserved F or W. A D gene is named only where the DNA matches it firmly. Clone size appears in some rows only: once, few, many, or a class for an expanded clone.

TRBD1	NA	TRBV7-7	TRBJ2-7	TGTGCCAGCAGCTTAGGGACAGGGAGATCCTACGAGCAGTACTTC	CASSLGTGRSYEQYF
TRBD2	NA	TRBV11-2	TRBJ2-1	TGTGCCAGCAGCTTCACTAGCGGGGTGATATATTCCGCCGAGGGTGAGCAGTTCTTC	CASSFTSGVIYSAEGEQFF
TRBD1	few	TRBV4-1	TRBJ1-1	TGCGCCAGCAGCCAACCGACAGGGGGCACTGAAGCTTTCTTT	CASSQPTGGTEAFF
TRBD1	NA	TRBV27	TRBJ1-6	TGTGCCAGCACCGGGACAGGCTTCACCAGGAATTCACCCCTCCACTTT	CASTGTGFTRNSPLHF
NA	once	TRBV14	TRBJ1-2	TGTGCCAGCAGCCAAGGAGTCAGGACTCACCATAACTATGGCTACACCTTC	CASSQGVRTHHNYGYTF
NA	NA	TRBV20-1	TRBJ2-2	TGCAGTGCTAGTAGCCCGAGGACCGGGGAGCTGTTTTTT	CSASSPRTGELFF
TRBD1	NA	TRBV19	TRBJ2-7	TGTGCCAGTGGGACAGGGCCATCCTACGAGCAGTACTTC	CASGTGPSYEQYF
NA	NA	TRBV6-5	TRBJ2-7	TGTGCCAGTAAGAGGCTCGGTGGGAAATACGAGCAGTACTTC	CASKRLGGKYEQYF
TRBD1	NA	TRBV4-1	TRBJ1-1	TGCGCCAGCAGCCCAAAACAGGGGGCGAGCACTGAAGCTTTCTTT	CASSPKQGASTEAFF
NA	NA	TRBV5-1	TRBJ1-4	TGCGCCAGCAGCCTTGAAAGGGCTAATGAAAAACTGTTTTTT	CASSLERANEKLFF
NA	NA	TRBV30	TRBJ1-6	TGTGCCTGGAGTGTACGGGGCAGGGTTCGAGAATTCACCCTCCACTTT	CAWSVRGRVREFTLHF
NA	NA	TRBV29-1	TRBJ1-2	TGCAGCGTCGATGCCGGGACCCTGTATGGCTACACCTTC	CSVDAGTLYGYTF
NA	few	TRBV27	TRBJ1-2	TGTGCCAGCAGTTTCCGACAGAATTATGGCTACACCTTC	CASSFRQNYGYTF
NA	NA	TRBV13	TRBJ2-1	TGTGCCAGCAGCCCCCCGGTTTCCTACAATGAGCAGTTCTTC	CASSPPVSYNEQFF
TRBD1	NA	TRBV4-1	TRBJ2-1	TGCGCCAGCAGCCGCGGGACAGGGGTCTGGAATGAGCAGTTCTTC	CASSRGTGVWNEQFF
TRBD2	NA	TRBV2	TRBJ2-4	TGTGCCAGCATTAGAACGGGGGGGCCCAAAAACATTCAGTACTTC	CASIRTGGPKNIQYF
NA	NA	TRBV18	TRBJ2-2	TGTGCCAGCTCACCACAACTAACACAGGGAGGGACCGGGGAGCTGTTTTTT	CASSPQLTQGGTGELFF
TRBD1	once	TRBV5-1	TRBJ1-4	TGCGCCAGCAGCCGCAGACAGGGAGGTAATGAAAAACTGTTTTTT	CASSRRQGGNEKLFF
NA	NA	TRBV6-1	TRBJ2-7	TGTGCCAGCAGTGAAGAGGGCACCTTTTTC	CASSEEGTFF
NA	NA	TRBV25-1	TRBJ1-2	TGTGCCAGCAGGGGCAATGACTATGGCTACACCTTC	CASRGNDYGYTF
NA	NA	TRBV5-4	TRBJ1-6	TGTGCCAGCAGCCCGGTACGAGGGGGTACTAGGGCGAAACTCCACTTT	CASSPVRGGTRAKLHF
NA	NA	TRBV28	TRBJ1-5	TGTGCCAGCACTTTTCGGAACGGATACGAAAGCAATCAGCCCCAGCATTTT	CASTFRNGYESNQPQHF
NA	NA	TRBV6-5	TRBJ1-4	TGTGCCAGCAGGGGGTATGGGTCTGAAAAACTGTTTTTT	CASRGYGSEKLFF
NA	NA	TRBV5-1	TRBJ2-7	TGCGCCAGCAGTCATCGCTCCCACGAGCAGTACTTC	CASSHRSHEQYF
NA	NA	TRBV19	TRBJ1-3	TGTGCCAGTACCCTCCTTCAGGGAAAGAGCTCTGGAAACACCATATATTTT	CASTLLQGKSSGNTIYF
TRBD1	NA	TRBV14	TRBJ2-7	TGTGCCAGCAGCCAAGCCCTGGACAGGGGACTATACGAGCAGTACTTC	CASSQALDRGLYEQYF
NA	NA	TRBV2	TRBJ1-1	TGTGCCAGCAGTGCGTTTGATGGTCTGAACACTGAAGCTTTCTTT	CASSAFDGLNTEAFF
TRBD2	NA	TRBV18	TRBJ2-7	TGTGCCAGCTCACCATTGGGGCGGGAGGGATTCTACGAGCAGTACTTC	CASSPLGREGFYEQYF
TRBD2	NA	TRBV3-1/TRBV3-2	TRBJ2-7	TGTGCCAGCAGAGGACTAGCCTACGAGCAGTACTTC	CASRGLAYEQYF
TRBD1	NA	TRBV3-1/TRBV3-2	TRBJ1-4	TGTGCCAGCAGCACCAGGGGGCCGGGTGAAAAACTGTTTTTT	CASSTRGPGEKLFF
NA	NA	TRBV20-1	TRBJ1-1	TGCAGTGCTCTCTCGAACACTGAAGCTTTCTTT	CSALSNTEAFF
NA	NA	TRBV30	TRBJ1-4	TGTGCCTGGAGCTCGGGGGGGGCGGTTGAAAAACTGTTTTTT	CAWSSGGAVEKLFF
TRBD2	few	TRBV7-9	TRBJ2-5	TGTGCCAGCAGCTCGGTAGACCTTGGACTAGCGGGGGAGACCCAGTACTTC	CASSSVDLGLAGETQYF
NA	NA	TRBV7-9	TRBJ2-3	TGTGCCAGCAGCTTCCATATGACGGTTCCTAGCGTTCATAAGGAGCAGTATTTT	CASSFHMTVPSVHKEQYF
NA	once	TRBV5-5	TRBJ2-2	TGTGCCAGCAGTCCGATTCGGAGCGGAGGGAGCACCGGGGAGCTGTTTTTT	CASSPIRSGGSTGELFF
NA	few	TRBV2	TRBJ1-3	TGTGCCAGCAGTGAGGCAGGGGGAAACACCATATATTTT	CASSEAGGNTIYF
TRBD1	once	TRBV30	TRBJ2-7	TGTGCCAGCCGGGACAGTCACTACGAGCAGTACTTC	CASRDSHYEQYF
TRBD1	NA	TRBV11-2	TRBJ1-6	TGTGCCAGCAGCGCCCCGGGACAGGGACGTTCACCCCTCCACTTT	CASSAPGQGRSPLHF
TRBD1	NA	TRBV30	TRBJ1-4	TGTGCCTGGAGTGAAGGGGGCAATGAAAAACTGTTTTTT	CAWSEGGNEKLFF
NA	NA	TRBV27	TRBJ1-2	TGTGCCAGCAGTTACGGCTCACCGGAGGGTGGCTACACCTTC	CASSYGSPEGGYTF
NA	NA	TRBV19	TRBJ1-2	TGTGCCAGTAGTATAAACACTGAATCCTATGGCTACACCTTC	CASSINTESYGYTF
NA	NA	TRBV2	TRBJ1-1	TGTGCCAGCAGTCTAGGGGAATGGGACACTGAAGCTTTCTTT	CASSLGEWDTEAFF
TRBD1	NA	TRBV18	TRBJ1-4	TGTGCCAGCAAGGACAGGGTAGATGAAAAACTGTTTTTT	CASKDRVDEKLFF
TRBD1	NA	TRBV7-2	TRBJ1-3	TGTGCCAGCAGCCGGACAGGTAGTGGAAACACCATATATTTT	CASSRTGSGNTIYF
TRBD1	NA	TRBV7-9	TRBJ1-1	TGTGCCAGCAGCGTCGGGACAGGGCTCCTGAACACTGAAGCTTTCTTT	CASSVGTGLLNTEAFF
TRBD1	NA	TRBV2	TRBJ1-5	TGTGCCAGCAGTGAGTTTGGGACAGGGGGACAGCCCCAGCATTTT	CASSEFGTGGQPQHF
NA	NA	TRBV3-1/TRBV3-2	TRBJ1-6	TGTGCCAGCAGCCAAGGGCAAAGTAATTCACCCCTCCACTTT	CASSQGQSNSPLHF
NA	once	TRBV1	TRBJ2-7	TGCACCAGCAGCCGTCCGACTAGCGGGAGAAACGAGCAGTACTTC	CTSSRPTSGRNEQYF
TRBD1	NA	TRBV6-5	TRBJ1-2	TGTGCCAGCAGGCCGACAGGGGCGGCTGGCTACACCTTC	CASRPTGAAGYTF
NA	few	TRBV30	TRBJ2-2	TGTGCCTGGAGTGTCACCTACACCGGGGAGCTGTTTTTT	CAWSVTYTGELFF
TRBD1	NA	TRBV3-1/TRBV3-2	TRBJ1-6	TGTGCCAGCAGCCAGGAGACAGGGCCTAATTCACCCCTCCACTTT	CASSQETGPNSPLHF
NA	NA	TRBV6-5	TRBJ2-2	TGTGCCAGCATTCCGGGACTGCGGCACGGGGAGCTGTTTTTT	CASIPGLRHGELFF